The 19 T cell receptor beta chains presented below share a single source sample, sequenced in a study of OX40 agonist ivuxolimab in advanced cancers. Profiling relied on immunoSEQ multiplex PCR, and the TCRdb table lists in-frame clones only, not all of them. Counted here are around 72,000 clones, almost 90% occurring once; the ten biggest clones make up roughly 3%. The sample here was CD4+ or CD8+ T cells sorted from blood, taken in a trial of the OX40 agonist ivuxolimab. The receptors originated from an adult with an advanced solid tumor such as melanoma, head and neck, liver or kidney cancer.

V usage is TRBV5-1 and J usage is TRBJ2-1, with D maybe TRBD1 (5 bases). The CDR3 covers 15 residues. Germline lookup yields CDR1 SGHRS and CDR2 YFSETQ. V was cut by 0 bases and J by 3 bases, with 10 bases left in between. CDR3 in DNA: TGCGCCAGCAGCTTGGCAACAGGCCTCTACAATGAGCAGTTCTTC. Translation gives CASSLATGLYNEQFF.

The J gene is TRBJ2-7, the V gene TRBV7-9; TRBD1 is a possible D gene (6 bases). This CDR3 region has 13 residues. Trimming removed 3 bases at V and 5 bases at J, with 11 bases between. The germline gives CDR1 SEHNR, CDR2 FQNEAQ (reference sequence). CDR3 bases: TGTGCCAGCAGCTTTGGGCCAGGGGACGAGCAGTACTTC. Protein product: CASSFGPGDEQYF.

CDR3 residues: CSVDRGLAGAGELFF. Written as DNA, the CDR3 is TGCAGCGTTGACCGGGGACTAGCGGGGGCCGGGGAGCTGTTTTTT. The chain links TRBV29-1 to TRBJ2-2; 14 nucleotides agree with TRBD2. Germline V CDR1 and CDR2: SQVTM, ANQGSEA. This CDR3 is 15 amino acids long. The trim removed 3 bases at V and 6 bases at J, leaving 3 bases unmatched.

The genes are TRBV2 and TRBJ1-6, with 10 bases that match TRBD1. The CDR3 covers 15 residues. Germline CDR1 is SNHLY and CDR2 is FYNNEI. Losses at the gene ends were 6 bases for V and 3 bases for J; bases not matched to a gene: 2. CDR3 residues: CASSRDRGYNSPLHF. In DNA form, the CDR3 reads TGTGCCAGCAGCCGGGACAGGGGCTATAATTCACCCCTCCACTTT. The full variable domain, rest sourced from reference TRBV2 and TRBJ1-6, is EPEVTQTPSHQVTQMGQEVILRCVPISNHLYFYWYRQILGQKVEFLVSFYNNEISEKSEIFDDQFSVERPDGSNFTLKIRSTKLEDSAMYFCASSRDRGYNSPLHFGNGTRLTVT.

V usage is TRBV29-1 and J usage is TRBJ1-2; D gene unclear. CDR1 and CDR2 from the germline V gene are SQVTM and ANQGSEA. Trimming removed 3 bases at V and 8 bases at J, with 4 bases between. This CDR3 has 9 amino acids. The CDR3 is CSVDGGYTF. The DNA of the CDR3 is TGCAGCGTTGACGGCGGCTACACCTTC.

J is TRBJ1-6 and V is TRBV2; D possibly corresponds to TRBD1 (6 bases). Trimming removed 4 bases from V and 8 bases from J, with 9 bases in between. The CDR3 spans 13 residues. CDR1 is SNHLY and CDR2 is FYNNEI in the germline V gene. The CDR3 loop reads CASSAEGDSPLHF. As DNA, the CDR3 is TGTGCCAGCAGTGCAGAGGGGGATTCACCCCTCCACTTT.

The DNA for the CDR3 is TGTGCCAGCAGCTTAGTCGGGAGCGGGGAGACCCAGTACTTC. It specifies CASSLVGSGETQYF. The rearrangement uses TRBV7-6 and TRBJ2-5, with D maybe TRBD2 (6 bases). The germline V gene encodes CDR1 SGHVS and CDR2 FNYEAQ. V shed 1 base and J shed 5 bases, with 11 bases lying between them. The CDR3 extends over 14 amino acids.

The rearrangement uses TRBV7-9 and TRBJ1-1, with unresolved D. CDR1 is SEHNR and CDR2 is FQNEAQ in the germline V gene (reference sequence). V lost 5 bases and J lost 1, with 14 bases in between. This CDR3 spans 15 amino acids. As DNA, the CDR3 is TGTGCCAGCAGCCGCCGCCGCTGGCGGAACACTGAAGCTTTCTTT. Amino acids: CASSRRRWRNTEAFF.

CDR3 DNA sequence: TGTGCCAGTATTCAGGGCTCTGGGGCCAACGTCCTGACTTTC. It specifies CASIQGSGANVLTF. V gene TRBV19 combines with J gene TRBJ2-6, with a tentative D call TRBD1 (5 bases). The CDR3 spans 14 residues. Trimming took off 7 bases at V and 0 bases at J, with 7 bases between the two ends. Germline CDR1 LNHDA, CDR2 SQIVND (reference sequence).

This chain joins TRBV11-2 and TRBJ2-7, with TRBD2 identical over 7 bases. Trimming took 0 bases from V and 1 from J; bases not matched to a gene: 3. This CDR3 spans 15 amino acids. Germline V lookup: CDR1 SGHAT, CDR2 FQNNGV. CDR3 sequence reads: CASSLEGLTSYEQYF. The CDR3 nucleotides are TGTGCCAGCAGCTTAGAGGGACTAACATCCTACGAGCAGTACTTC.

The chain combines TRBV5-5 with TRBJ2-2; the D gene could be TRBD1 or TRBD2 (5 bases each). The CDR3 has 14 residues. Germline CDR1 is SGHKS and CDR2 is YYEKEE (reference sequence). V was cut by 3 bases and J by 6 bases, with 12 bases left in between. The CDR3 sequence is CASSWDVGAGELFF. DNA of the CDR3: TGTGCCAGCAGCTGGGACGTGGGTGCCGGGGAGCTGTTTTTT.

The chain joins TRBV6-5 to TRBJ1-3, with D possibly matching TRBD1 (5 bases). Germline CDR1 reads MNHEY; CDR2 reads SVGAGI. The CDR3 covers 13 residues. V was clipped by 0 bases and J by 7 bases, with 7 bases between them. CDR3 region: CASSYSRGNTIYF. The CDR3 coding sequence is TGTGCCAGCAGTTACTCTCGGGGGAACACCATATATTTT.

The genes are TRBV28 and TRBJ2-7, with a possible D match to TRBD2 (5 bases). CDR3 length: 12 residues. Germline assignment: CDR1 MDHEN and CDR2 SYDVKM. Between the trimmed V and J ends, which lost 2 bases and 6 bases, there was a span of 8 bases. The CDR3 DNA reads as TGTGCCAGCAGTTTACCAGAGGGCGAGCAGTACTTC. It yields the protein CASSLPEGEQYF.

This sequence joins TRBV30 and TRBJ2-3; 12 nucleotides line up with TRBD2. The germline CDR1 and CDR2 sequences are GTSNPN and SVGIG (reference sequence). V lost 0 bases, J lost 8 bases, and 9 bases stayed unmatched. There are 16 residues in the CDR3. The CDR3 coding sequence is TGTGCCTGGAGTGTTGATTTGACTAGCGGGAGTAGTACGCAGTATTTT. Residues: CAWSVDLTSGSSTQYF.

The genes are TRBV13 and TRBJ1-1; TRBD1 matches at 8 bases. CDR1 and CDR2 (germline): PRHDT, FYEKMQ (reference sequence). This CDR3 has 18 residues. After removal of 5 bases from V and 4 bases from J, the junction contained 18 bases not matched to a gene. The CDR3 loop is CASSVRAGENRGATEAFF. CDR3 in DNA: TGTGCCAGCAGCGTTAGAGCGGGGGAAAACAGGGGGGCCACTGAAGCTTTCTTT.

This rearrangement joins TRBV6-1 to TRBJ2-1; 8 bases line up with TRBD2. The junction had 8 bases not matched to a gene; V was cut back by 8 bases and J by 5 bases. Germline lookup yields CDR1 MNHNS and CDR2 SASEGT. The CDR3 runs to 14 residues. CDR3 sequence (DNA): TGTGCCAGCGACCCCTTACTAGCGGACAATGAGCAGTTCTTC. Translating it yields CASDPLLADNEQFF.

The chain employs TRBV19 and TRBJ2-1; 8 bases agree with TRBD2. CDR1 is LNHDA and CDR2 is SQIVND in the germline V gene (reference sequence). V gave up 5 bases and J gave up 2 bases; unmatched junction bases: 8. This CDR3 spans 16 amino acids. CDR3 residues: CASSPLSSGPYNEQFF. CDR3 nucleotides: TGTGCCAGTAGTCCCCTTTCTAGCGGGCCCTACAATGAGCAGTTCTTC.

This clone was counted between two and nine times. The V call is TRBV5-1, the J call TRBJ2-7; D is perhaps TRBD1 (5 bases). Trimming shortened V by 1 base and J by 0 bases, and 17 bases separated the two germline ends. The CDR3 is made up of 17 amino acids. The germline V gene has CDR1 SGHRS and CDR2 YFSETQ. DNA of the CDR3: TGCGCCAGCAGCTTGAAATTAGCCCGACAGAGCTCCTACGAGCAGTACTTC. Amino acids: CASSLKLARQSSYEQYF. The whole variable domain, remainder taken from reference TRBV5-1 and TRBJ2-7, is KAGVTQTPRYLIKTRGQQVTLSCSPISGHRSVSWYQQTPGQGLQFLFEYFSETQRNKGNFPGRFSGRQFSNSRSEMNVSTLELGDSALYLCASSLKLARQSSYEQYFGPGTRLTVT.

The sample holds one count of this clone. The chain employs TRBV4-1 and TRBJ1-2; 7 bases map to TRBD1. The germline V gene has CDR1 MGHRA and CDR2 YSYEKL. Trimming took 1 base from V and 2 from J; bases not matched to a gene: 4. The CDR3 sequence is 15 residues long. The DNA for the CDR3 is TGCGCCAGCAGCCAAGGGACAGGAGAAAACTATGGCTACACCTTC. Its translation is CASSQGTGENYGYTF.